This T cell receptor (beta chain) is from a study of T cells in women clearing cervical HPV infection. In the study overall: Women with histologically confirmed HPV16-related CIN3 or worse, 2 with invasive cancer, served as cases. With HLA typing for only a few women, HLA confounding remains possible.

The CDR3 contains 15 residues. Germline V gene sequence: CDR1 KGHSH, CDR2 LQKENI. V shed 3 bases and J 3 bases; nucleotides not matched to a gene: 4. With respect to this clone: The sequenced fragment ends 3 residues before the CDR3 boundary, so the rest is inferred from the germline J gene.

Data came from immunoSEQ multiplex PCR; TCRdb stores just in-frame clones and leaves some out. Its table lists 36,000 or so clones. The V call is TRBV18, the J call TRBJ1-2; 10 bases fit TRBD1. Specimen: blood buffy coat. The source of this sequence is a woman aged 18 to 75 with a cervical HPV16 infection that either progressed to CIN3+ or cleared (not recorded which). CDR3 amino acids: CASSPGQGTYYGYTF. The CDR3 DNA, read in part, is TGTGCCAGCTCACCGGGACAGGGGACCTACTATGGC.